What follows are 21 T cell receptor beta chains derived from one specimen sequenced in a study of OX40 agonist ivuxolimab in advanced cancers. Method: immunoSEQ multiplex PCR; TCRdb's copy keeps in-frame clones and lacks some. This table holds approximately 91,000 clones, around 90% found once. The material sequenced was CD4+ or CD8+ T cells sorted from blood, taken in a trial of the OX40 agonist ivuxolimab. These receptors were taken from an adult with an advanced solid tumor such as melanoma, head and neck, liver or kidney cancer.

V is TRBV5-6 and J is TRBJ1-2; weak D call: TRBD1 (5 bases). V was cut by 0 bases and J by 8 bases, with 17 bases left in between. The CDR3 runs 15 residues. The germline V gene has CDR1 SGHDT and CDR2 YYEEEE. CDR3 in DNA: TGTGCCAGCAGCTTGGCTCTGGCACAGGTGGTAGGCTACACCTTC. Encoded protein: CASSLALAQVVGYTF. Full variable domain (missing parts from reference TRBV5-6 and TRBJ1-2): DAGVTQSPTHLIKTRGQQVTLRCSPKSGHDTVSWYQQALGQGPQFIFQYYEEEERQRGNFPDRFSGHQFPNYSSELNVNALLLGDSALYLCASSLALAQVVGYTFGSGTRLTVV.

The chain links TRBV5-5 to TRBJ1-6; D is unclear. Germline assignment: CDR1 SGHKS and CDR2 YYEKEE (reference sequence). This CDR3 comprises 12 residues. The V and J ends lost 2 bases and 6 bases respectively, with 3 bases between them. The CDR3 loop is CASSFGNSPLHF. The CDR3 coding sequence is TGTGCCAGCAGCTTCGGTAATTCACCCCTCCACTTT.

The chain recombines TRBV15 with TRBJ2-3, with D unresolved. From germline, CDR1 is LNHNV and CDR2 YYDKDF (reference sequence). This CDR3 contains 15 residues. Between the trimmed V and J ends, which lost 4 bases and 0 bases, there was a span of 11 bases. The CDR3 region has the DNA TGTGCCACCAGCATCGGTCGGATGAGCACAGATACGCAGTATTTT. It encodes CATSIGRMSTDTQYF.

A few counts support this clone. The chain links TRBV19 to TRBJ1-1; 7 bases match TRBD1. V shed 4 bases and J 0 bases; nucleotides not matched to a gene: 5. This CDR3 is 15 amino acids long. The germline CDR1 and CDR2 sequences are LNHDA and SQIVND (reference sequence). The CDR3 here is CASSTRGQLNTEAFF. The CDR3 DNA follows: TGTGCCAGTAGTACACGGGGACAGCTGAACACTGAAGCTTTCTTT.

This clone has more than one count but fewer than ten. J is TRBJ1-6 and V is TRBV4-2, with 8 bases identical to TRBD1. J was trimmed by 7 bases and V by 0 bases; bases with no gene match: 5. Germline V gene sequence: CDR1 LGHNA, CDR2 YNFKEQ. CDR3 length: 16 amino acids. The chain's CDR3 is CASSQDRTGLNSPLHF. The CDR3 DNA sequence: TGTGCCAGCAGCCAAGACCGGACAGGGCTGAATTCACCCCTCCACTTT.

The table lists this clone with a count of one. V gene TRBV18 combines with J gene TRBJ1-1; tentative D call: TRBD1 (6 bases). V lost 6 bases to trimming and J lost 1 base, with 12 bases between them. This CDR3 region has 14 residues. The germline V gene has CDR1 KGHSH and CDR2 LQKENI. This CDR3 is CASSYGTPNTEAFF. The CDR3 region has the DNA TGTGCCAGCTCGTACGGGACACCGAACACTGAAGCTTTCTTT.

This clone was seen only once. V gene TRBV19 combines with J gene TRBJ2-3; 10 nucleotides agree with TRBD2. The CDR3 extends over 15 amino acids. V lost 7 bases to trimming and J lost 7 bases; unmatched junction nucleotides: 11. The germline CDR1 and CDR2 sequences are LNHDA and SQIVND (reference sequence). The CDR3 region is CASKVPASGGYTQYF. CDR3 bases: TGTGCCAGTAAAGTCCCGGCTAGCGGGGGATATACGCAGTATTTT. The variable domain in full, completed from reference TRBV19 and TRBJ2-3, reads DGGITQSPKYLFRKEGQNVTLSCEQNLNHDAMYWYRQDPGQGLRLIYYSQIVNDFQKGDIAEGYSVSREKKESFPLTVTSAQKNPTAFYLCASKVPASGGYTQYFGPGTRLTVL.

This clone showed up just once. The V call is TRBV30, the J call TRBJ2-1; 13 nucleotides agree with TRBD2. This CDR3 is built from 17 residues. V was clipped by 2 bases and J by 9 bases; unmatched bases: 13. The germline V gene encodes CDR1 GTSNPN and CDR2 SVGIG (reference sequence). CDR3 DNA: TGTGCCTGGAGTCCTCAATGGACTAGCGGGGGTAAGGGTGAGCAGTTCTTC. As protein: CAWSPQWTSGGKGEQFF.

The gene calls are TRBV14 and TRBJ2-1; 7 bases map to TRBD1. This CDR3 is 16 amino acids long. The V and J ends lost 4 bases and 6 bases, in that order; junction bases with no gene match: 12. CDR1 is SGHDN and CDR2 is FVKESK in the germline V gene. DNA of the CDR3: TGTGCCAGCAGCCTCTGGACAGGAGGTCGGCGCAATGAGCAGTTCTTC. Protein: CASSLWTGGRRNEQFF. The full variable domain, its missing parts supplied by reference TRBV14 and TRBJ2-1, is EAGVTQFPSHSVIEKGQTVTLRCDPISGHDNLYWYRRVMGKEIKFLLHFVKESKQDESGMPNNRFLAERTGGTYSTLKVQPAELEDSGVYFCASSLWTGGRRNEQFFGPGTRLTVL.

The chain carries TRBV7-2 and TRBJ2-5; no definite D call. CDR1 and CDR2 (germline): SGHTA, FQGNSA. This CDR3 spans 12 amino acids. The V and J ends lost 5 bases and 5 bases respectively, with 9 bases between them. CDR3: CASSQYGETQYF. DNA for the CDR3: TGTGCCAGCAGCCAGTATGGGGAGACCCAGTACTTC.

CDR3 protein: CASSSGGLAGNTIYF. Here the CDR3 DNA reads TGTGCCAGCAGTTCAGGGGGCCTAGCTGGAAACACCATATATTTT. The gene calls are TRBV6-6 and TRBJ1-3, with 8 bases aligning to TRBD1. This CDR3 is 15 amino acids long. CDR1 is MNHNY, CDR2 SVGAGI, per germline (reference sequence). J lost 2 bases, V lost 4 bases, and 4 bases had no gene match.

The gene calls are TRBV9 and TRBJ2-3; 8 nucleotides line up with TRBD1. The ends lost 4 bases at V and 3 bases at J; junction bases unmatched: 4. Germline V gene lookup returns CDR1 SGDLS and CDR2 YYNGEE. This CDR3 is 14 amino acids long. The CDR3 loop reads CASSTGQGTDTQYF. The DNA of the CDR3 is TGTGCCAGCAGCACTGGACAGGGTACAGATACGCAGTATTTT.

This chain joins TRBV5-5 and TRBJ2-5, with D perhaps TRBD1 or TRBD2 (5 bases each). Trimming removed 1 base from V and 3 bases from J, with 16 bases in between. The CDR3 extends over 16 amino acids. The germline CDR1 and CDR2 sequences are SGHKS and YYEKEE (reference sequence). CDR3 protein: CASSLSAMGVEETQYF. CDR3 coding DNA: TGTGCCAGCAGCTTGAGCGCAATGGGGGTGGAAGAGACCCAGTACTTC.

This clone was seen only a few times. The chain links TRBV4-2 to TRBJ1-6; 11 bases are shared with TRBD1. V lost 3 bases to trimming and J lost 9 bases; unmatched junction nucleotides: 4. The CDR3 spans 15 residues. Germline values: CDR1 LGHNA, CDR2 YNFKEQ. CDR3 in DNA: TGTGCCAGCAGCCAGGACGGGACAGGGGGTTCACCCCTCCACTTT. It specifies CASSQDGTGGSPLHF.

The chain couples TRBV7-3 to TRBJ2-3; 10 bases fit TRBD2. V lost 5 bases to trimming and J lost 6 bases; unmatched junction nucleotides: 11. This CDR3 has 16 residues. The V gene's germline CDR1 is SGHTA and CDR2 FQGTGA. Here the CDR3 reads CASSLIAGGSRDTQYF. In nucleotides, the CDR3 is TGTGCCAGCAGCCTAATAGCGGGGGGCTCGCGGGATACGCAGTATTTT.

The CDR3, as DNA: TGTGCCAGCAGCTTAAGCCCGACAGTAGCTAATGAAAAACTGTTTTTT. It encodes CASSLSPTVANEKLFF. The chain employs TRBV7-8 and TRBJ1-4; a weak D match, TRBD1 (5 bases). From germline, CDR1 is SGHVS and CDR2 FQNEAQ. Trimming shortened V by 2 bases and J by 3 bases, and 13 bases separated the two germline ends. CDR3 length: 16 residues. The entire variable domain, with the rest obtained from reference TRBV7-8 and TRBJ1-4, is as follows: GAGVSQSPRYKVAKRGQDVALRCDPISGHVSLFWYQQALGQGPEFLTYFQNEAQLDKSGLPSDRFFAERPEGSVSTLKIQRTQQEDSAVYLCASSLSPTVANEKLFFGSGTQLSVL.

A few counts support this clone. This chain joins TRBV9 and TRBJ2-7; 9 nucleotides line up with TRBD1. Germline V gene data show CDR1 as SGDLS and CDR2 as YYNGEE. The V and J ends lost 0 bases and 0 bases, in that order; junction bases with no gene match: 13. The CDR3 totals 19 residues. CDR3 DNA sequence: TGTGCCAGCAGCGTAGGGGCGGACAGGGGCCTACTAAGCTCCTACGAGCAGTACTTC. Translation: CASSVGADRGLLSSYEQYF. Full variable domain (remainder filled in from reference TRBV9 and TRBJ2-7): DSGVTQTPKHLITATGQRVTLRCSPRSGDLSVYWYQQSLDQGLQFLIQYYNGEERAKGNILERFSAQQFPDLHSELNLSSLELGDSALYFCASSVGADRGLLSSYEQYFGPGTRLTVT.

V is TRBV6-5 and J is TRBJ1-3; 8 nucleotides match TRBD1. The V and J ends lost 2 bases and 7 bases, in that order; junction bases with no gene match: 7. Germline CDR1 MNHEY, CDR2 SVGAGI. The CDR3 is 15 residues long. The CDR3 region is CASSYADRVGNTIYF. The CDR3 nucleotides are TGTGCCAGCAGTTACGCGGACAGGGTTGGGAACACCATATATTTT.

The chain links TRBV19 to TRBJ1-1, with D unresolved. This CDR3 is 15 amino acids long. Germline V lookup: CDR1 LNHDA, CDR2 SQIVND (reference sequence). Trimming cost V 7 bases and J 3 bases, with 18 bases left between them. CDR3 bases: TGTGCCAGTAATCATATTGCGGGTATTTACACTGAAGCTTTCTTT. This encodes CASNHIAGIYTEAFF.

The chain couples TRBV7-3 to TRBJ2-1; D is undetermined. Trimming removed 1 base from V and 1 base from J, with 11 bases in between. This CDR3 contains 16 residues. Per germline, CDR1 SGHTA and CDR2 FQGTGA. This CDR3 reads CASSLRQTGSYNEQFF. The DNA for the CDR3 is TGTGCCAGCAGCTTAAGGCAGACTGGGTCCTACAATGAGCAGTTCTTC.

This chain uses TRBV5-4 with TRBJ2-1, with a possible D match to TRBD2 (6 bases). CDR3 length equals 15 residues. From germline, CDR1 is SGHNT and CDR2 YYREEE (reference sequence). The V end lost 9 bases, the J end lost 5 bases, and 21 bases lay between the germline ends. DNA of the CDR3: TGTGCCACATCGAAACCGGGACTGGGACACAATGAGCAGTTCTTC. Amino acid sequence: CATSKPGLGHNEQFF.